This passage covers 3 T cell receptor beta chains from one sample sequenced in a study of post-analysis software for immune sequencing data. Study-level results: Controls had lower frequencies than patients of roughly five TRBV segments, which included TRBV5-6, TRBV5-1 and TRBV20-1.

Their antigen targets remain unknown. The TCR beta cDNA libraries contained unique molecular identifiers. TCRdb processed the PCR reads anew with MiXCR; each CDR3 protein has one entry. This sample yields a few hundred thousand distinct CDR3 sequences, of which approximately 45% are seen a single time; 12% belongs to the top ten. Sequencing was done on a sample of blood. The receptors come from a girl aged 10 to 17 with multiple sclerosis.

This clonotype was seen repeatedly, ten times or more. The V call is TRBV5-6, the J call TRBJ2-1; possibly TRBD2 for D (5 bases). Between the trimmed V and J ends, which lost 4 bases and 4 bases, there was a span of 21 bases. The CDR3 spans 17 residues. CDR1 is SGHDT, CDR2 YYEEEE, per germline. The CDR3 here is CASSIELRGTIYNEQFF. CDR3 nucleotide sequence: TGTGCCAGCAGCATAGAGCTCCGGGGAACGATATACAATGAGCAGTTCTTC.

There are a few counts of this clonotype. The chain recombines TRBV27 with TRBJ2-3, with TRBD2 matching 7 bases. CDR3 length: 15 residues. Germline V CDR1 and CDR2: MNHEY, SMNVEV (reference sequence). V was pared by 2 bases and J by 6 bases, with 8 bases of the junction left unmatched. The chain's CDR3 is CASSLERGGRDTQYF. The CDR3, as DNA: TGTGCCAGCAGTTTAGAGAGGGGAGGGCGGGATACGCAGTATTTT.

This clonotype was seen more than once but under ten times. The chain combines TRBV27 with TRBJ2-5; 8 nucleotides match TRBD1. The V and J ends lost 5 bases and 2 bases, in that order; junction bases with no gene match: 4. Germline V gene sequence: CDR1 MNHEY, CDR2 SMNVEV (reference sequence). CDR3 length: 14 amino acids. As DNA, the CDR3 is TGTGCCAGCAGTATAGGACAGGGACAAGAGACCCAGTACTTC. Protein product: CASSIGQGQETQYF.